This entry lists 13 T cell receptor beta chains sequenced from one sample in a study of T cell responses to AZD1222 COVID-19 vaccine. The method was immunoSEQ multiplex PCR; TCRdb's version includes in-frame clones alone and lacks a portion of them. The sample shows more than 100,000 clones, around nine tenths of them seen only once. This material consisted of peripheral blood, taken on day 0 of AZD1222 vaccination. The receptors were gathered from an adult in good health.

V usage is TRBV24-1 and J usage is TRBJ2-3, with 9 bases lining up with TRBD2. This CDR3 is built from 15 residues. Unmatched junction bases numbered 8, after V lost 5 bases and J lost 6 bases. Germline CDR1 is KGHDR and CDR2 is SFDVKD. The CDR3 sequence is CATSVSLAGLDTQYF. The CDR3 DNA follows: TGTGCCACCAGTGTGAGCCTAGCGGGACTCGATACGCAGTATTTT.

J is TRBJ2-7 and V is TRBV24-1, with 12 bases aligning to TRBD2. Germline-derived CDR1 and CDR2 are KGHDR and SFDVKD. J gave up 5 bases and V 4 bases, and 8 bases lay outside the gene matches. The CDR3 loop spans 16 amino acids. The CDR3 DNA reads TGTGCCACCAGTGACCCCGGACTAGCGGGATGGGACGAGCAGTACGTC. Its protein product is CATSDPGLAGWDEQYV.

J is TRBJ2-1 and V is TRBV6-2 or TRBV6-3; TRBD2 aligns across 7 bases. Germline CDR1 and CDR2: MNHEY and SVGEGT. The CDR3 is 16 residues long. Unmatched junction bases numbered 8, after V lost 0 bases and J lost 6 bases. As DNA, the CDR3 is TGTGCCAGCAGTTACTCCCGGCTAGCGGACCTCAATGAGCAGTTCTTC. Protein product: CASSYSRLADLNEQFF.

The chain uses TRBV3-1 (or the pseudogene TRBV3-2) and TRBJ1-2, with 9 bases identical to TRBD1. This CDR3 region has 14 residues. Germline CDR1 reads LGHDT; CDR2 reads YNNKEL (reference sequence). J lost 4 bases, V lost 1 base, and 1 base had no gene match. The CDR3 DNA sequence: TGTGCCAGCAGCCAAGCGACAGGGGGCTATGGCTACACCTTC. It translates to CASSQATGGYGYTF.

This clone was recorded only once. The J gene is TRBJ1-1, the V gene TRBV12-3 or TRBV12-4, with D possibly TRBD1 on 5 matching bases. V was cut by 3 bases and J by 5 bases, with 10 bases left in between. The CDR3 has 13 amino acids. DNA for the CDR3: TGTGCCAGCAGTTTCGACAGCCCGACTGAAGCTTTCTTT. Its translation: CASSFDSPTEAFF.

This clone came up once. The rearrangement uses TRBV2 and TRBJ2-1, with D possibly TRBD1 on 5 matching bases. Germline V gene sequence: CDR1 SNHLY, CDR2 FYNNEI. This CDR3 contains 13 residues. V lost 4 bases and J lost 7, with 11 bases in between. The DNA of the CDR3 is TGTGCCAGCAGTGGTGGGGCCGGGAATGAGCAGTTCTTC. Translated, it gives CASSGGAGNEQFF.

For the CDR3, the DNA is TGTGCCAGCAGTCCAGGACCGACCTATGGCTACACCTTC. Translating gives CASSPGPTYGYTF. V gene TRBV6-6 combines with J gene TRBJ1-2; no clear D. Germline V CDR1 and CDR2: MNHNY, SVGAGI (reference sequence). The V gene lost 5 bases and the J gene lost 4 bases, with 11 bases spanning the gap. This CDR3 is built from 13 residues.

This clone has more than one count but fewer than ten. The chain links TRBV7-3 to TRBJ1-1; D is possibly TRBD1 (5 bases). Germline CDR1 reads SGHTA; CDR2 reads FQGTGA. Trimming removed 5 bases at V and 0 bases at J, with 10 bases between. This CDR3 contains 14 residues. In DNA, the CDR3 is TGTGCCAGCAGCCCCGCGACAGTGAACACTGAAGCTTTCTTT. This encodes CASSPATVNTEAFF.

This chain links TRBV7-2 with TRBJ1-2; D may be TRBD1 (5 bases). Germline values: CDR1 SGHTA, CDR2 FQGNSA. The CDR3 runs to 13 residues. Between the trimmed V and J ends, which lost 3 bases and 4 bases, there was a span of 9 bases. For the CDR3, the DNA is TGTGCCAGCAGCTTGGGGGGGTCCTATGGCTACACCTTC. This sequence encodes CASSLGGSYGYTF.

This clone was found a few times. V usage is TRBV7-9 and J usage is TRBJ2-5; 9 bases are a match to TRBD1. Germline-derived CDR1 and CDR2 are SEHNR and FQNEAQ (reference sequence). J was trimmed by 4 bases and V by 4 bases; bases with no gene match: 1. This CDR3 has 13 residues. The CDR3, as DNA: TGTGCCAGCAGCTGGACAGGGGTAGAGACCCAGTACTTC. Translation: CASSWTGVETQYF.

The chain carries TRBV9 and TRBJ2-5, with D uncertain. V gave up 0 bases and J gave up 3 bases, with 9 bases separating them. The V gene's germline CDR1 is SGDLS and CDR2 YYNGEE. The CDR3 runs to 14 residues. The CDR3 nucleotides read TGTGCCAGCAGCGTAGCGCAAGGCGAAGAGACCCAGTACTTC. Amino acid sequence: CASSVAQGEETQYF.

The V call is TRBV25-1, the J call TRBJ1-2, with D unresolved. V lost 2 bases and J 2 bases, leaving 0 bases between the germline ends. This CDR3 comprises 11 residues. CDR1 and CDR2 (germline): MGHDK, SYGVNS. Written as DNA, the CDR3 is TGTGCCAGCAGTGAAAACTATGGCTACACCTTC. This gives the protein CASSENYGYTF.

The chain is built from TRBV27 and TRBJ1-5; 11 nucleotides match TRBD1. Germline V gene data show CDR1 as MNHEY and CDR2 as SMNVEV (reference sequence). V lost 5 bases and J lost 6; bases outside the gene matches: 6. The CDR3 consists of 15 residues. The CDR3 nucleotides read TGTGCCAGCAGTCGTACCGGACAGGGGGCTCAGCCCCAGCATTTT. Protein sequence: CASSRTGQGAQPQHF.